Only one count was recorded for the clone carrying this T cell receptor beta chain. What it binds is not known. The CDR3 is 15 residues long. From germline, CDR1 is SGHDT and CDR2 YYEEEE. With V trimmed by 2 bases and J by 5 bases, 9 bases remained unmatched. RNA, at about 0.45 to 1 ug, was reverse transcribed with random hexamers. Amplification of TCR beta CDR3 used immunoSEQ multiplex PCR across 54 Vbeta and 13 Jbeta. TCRdb reprocessed the immunoSEQ multiplex PCR reads with MiXCR, giving one entry per CDR3 protein. Of some 97,000 distinct CDR3 sequences in the sample, around 95% were seen once. The sample comes from a study of CD8 T cells in Susac syndrome. General study findings and limits: Susac-specific public clones in total CD8+ repertoires numbered sixteen; in CD8+ TEMRA repertoires, they numbered about five.

This TCR derives from a human donor with Susac syndrome. The sample was CD8+ T cells from PBMCs. The gene calls are TRBV5-6 and TRBJ1-1; TRBD1 matches at 7 bases. The CDR3 DNA reads TGTGCCAGCAGCTTCGGACAGGACCTTTTGACTGAAGCTTTCTTT. It translates to CASSFGQDLLTEAFF.